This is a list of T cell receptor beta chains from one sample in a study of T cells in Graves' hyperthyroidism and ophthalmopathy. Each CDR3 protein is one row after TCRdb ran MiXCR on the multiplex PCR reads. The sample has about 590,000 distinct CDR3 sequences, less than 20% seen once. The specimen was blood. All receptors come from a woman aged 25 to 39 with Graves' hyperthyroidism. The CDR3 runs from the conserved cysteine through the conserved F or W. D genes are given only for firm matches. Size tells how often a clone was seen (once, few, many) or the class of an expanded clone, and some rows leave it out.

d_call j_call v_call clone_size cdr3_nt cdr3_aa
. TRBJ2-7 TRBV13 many TGTGCCAGCAGCTTAGGACAGGATACGAGGCAGTACTTC CASSLGQDTRQYF
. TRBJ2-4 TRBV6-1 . TGTGCCAGCAGTGATGTAGCCAAAAACATTCAGTACTTC CASSDVAKNIQYF
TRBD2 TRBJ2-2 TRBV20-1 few TGCAGTGGGAGCGGGGCCCTTGGGACCGGGGAGCTGTTTTTT CSGSGALGTGELFF
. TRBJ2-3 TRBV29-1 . TGCAGCGTTCGGCCCACAATAACAGATACGCAGTATTTT CSVRPTITDTQYF
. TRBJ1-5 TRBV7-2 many TGTGCCAGCAGCTTCTCCTCCGGAAGGGTGAATCAGCCCCAGCATTTT CASSFSSGRVNQPQHF
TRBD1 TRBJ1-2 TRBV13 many TGTGCCAGCAGCTTATCCCTCCGGGACAGATATGGCTACACCTTC CASSLSLRDRYGYTF
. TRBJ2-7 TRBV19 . TGTGCCGGTAGTAATAGCAGAAGCTCCTACGAGCAGTACTTC CAGSNSRSSYEQYF
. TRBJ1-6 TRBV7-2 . TGTGCCAGCAGCCCAGGACACCCAAGTAATTCACCCCTCCACTTT CASSPGHPSNSPLHF
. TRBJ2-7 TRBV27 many TGTGCCAGCTTCGATAGCTCCTACGAGCAGTACTTC CASFDSSYEQYF
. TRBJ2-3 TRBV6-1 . TGTACCAGCAGGGGTGGGGTCTACAACACAGATACGCAGTATTTT CTSRGGVYNTDTQYF
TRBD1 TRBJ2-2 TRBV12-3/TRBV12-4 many TGTGCCAGCAGCAGACAGGGGCCCCCCGGCGGGGAGCTGTTTTTT CASSRQGPPGGELFF
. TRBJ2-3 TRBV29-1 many TGCAGCGTCGTGGACAAGGGGACCACAGATACGCAGTATTTT CSVVDKGTTDTQYF
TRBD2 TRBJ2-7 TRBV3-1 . TGTGCCAGCTCCGGTGGGGCGGGAGTTTCCTACGAGCAGTACTTC CASSGGAGVSYEQYF
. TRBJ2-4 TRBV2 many TGTGCCAGCAGTGAATGGGTCGGCGGGGTGGGGCAAAACATTCAGTACTTC CASSEWVGGVGQNIQYF
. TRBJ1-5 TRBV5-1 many TGCGCCAGCAGCTTAAACTGGGATCAGCCCCAGCATTTT CASSLNWDQPQHF
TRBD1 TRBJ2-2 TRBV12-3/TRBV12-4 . TGTGCCAGCAGCACGAGGGACAGATACACCGGGGAGCTGTTTTTT CASSTRDRYTGELFF
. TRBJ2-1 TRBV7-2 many TGTGCCAGCAGCTTAGGTGCTAGAGGCAATGAGCAGTTCTTC CASSLGARGNEQFF
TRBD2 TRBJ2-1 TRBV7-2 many TGTGCCAGCTTGAAGACTAGCGGGAGGTCTAACAATGAGCAGTTCTTC CASLKTSGRSNNEQFF
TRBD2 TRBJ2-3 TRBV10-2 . TGCGCCAGCAGGGGACTAGCGGTTAGCACAGATACGCAGTATTTT CASRGLAVSTDTQYF
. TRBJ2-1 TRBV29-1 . TGCAGCGGTCACAACAATGAGCAGTTCTTC CSGHNNEQFF
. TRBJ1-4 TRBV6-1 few TGTGCCTCGGCGGGAGGTCTATATGAAAAACTGTTTTTT CASAGGLYEKLFF
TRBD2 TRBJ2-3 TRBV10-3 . TGTGCCATCAGTGAGCCTGTAGCGGGAGACACAGATACGCAGTATTTT CAISEPVAGDTDTQYF
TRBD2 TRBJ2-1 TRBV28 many TGTGCCAGCAGCACAGGTGGACTAGCGGTTAACAATGAGCAGTTCTTC CASSTGGLAVNNEQFF
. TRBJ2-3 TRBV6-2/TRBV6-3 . TGTGCCAGCAGATGGACAGCGCAAGATACGCAGTATTTT CASRWTAQDTQYF
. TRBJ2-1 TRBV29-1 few TGCAGCGTTGTTGCGGGACACCACAATGAGCAGTTCTTC CSVVAGHHNEQFF
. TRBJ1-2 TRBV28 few TGTGCCAGCAGTTTTTCGCGGGTAACAGTCGTTAACTATGGCTACACCTTC CASSFSRVTVVNYGYTF
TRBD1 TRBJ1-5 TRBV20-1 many TGCAGTGCTACCAGGGGGACAGATCCCTATCAGCCCCAGCATTTT CSATRGTDPYQPQHF
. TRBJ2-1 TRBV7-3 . TGTGCCAGCAGCTTATGGACTGCGGGAAGCTACAATGAGCAGTTCTTC CASSLWTAGSYNEQFF
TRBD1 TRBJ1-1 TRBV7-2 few TGTGCCAGCAGCCTCAGGGGGCATAGCACTGAAGCTTTCTTT CASSLRGHSTEAFF
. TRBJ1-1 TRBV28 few TGTGCCAGCAGGGGCATCGAGACCCTAGGGGTGGCTTTCTTT CASRGIETLGVAFF
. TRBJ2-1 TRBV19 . TGTGCCAGTAGTAGCCTCAGTGGGACGAATGAGCAGTTCTTC CASSSLSGTNEQFF
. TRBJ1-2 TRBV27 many TGTGCCAGCAGCCGGGACGGAGCTAACTATGGCTACACCTTC CASSRDGANYGYTF
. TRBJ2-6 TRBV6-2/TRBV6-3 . TGTGCCAGCAGTTACTCAGACGGACCCTCTGGGGCCAACGTCCTGACTTTC CASSYSDGPSGANVLTF
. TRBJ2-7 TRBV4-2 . TGTGCCAGCAGCCAAGTCCGGCTTTTAAAACCCATGAGCATTTACGAGCAGTACTTC CASSQVRLLKPMSIYEQYF
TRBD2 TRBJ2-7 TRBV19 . TGTGCCAGTAGTATGGTTGGACTAGCGACATACGAGCAGTACTTC CASSMVGLATYEQYF
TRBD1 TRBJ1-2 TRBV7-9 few TGTGCCAGCAGCTTAATGCCAGGGGGTCTCGATGGCTACACCTTC CASSLMPGGLDGYTF
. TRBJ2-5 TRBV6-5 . TGTGCCAGCAGTTACTCACGGAGCGCTCAAGAGACCCAGTACTTC CASSYSRSAQETQYF
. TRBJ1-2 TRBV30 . TGTGCCTGGAGGAGGCGAGGACGGCGCAATGGCTACACCTTC CAWRRRGRRNGYTF
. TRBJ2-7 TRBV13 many TGTGCCAGCAGCCCTCGGTCGGTCCCCTACGAGCAGTACTTC CASSPRSVPYEQYF
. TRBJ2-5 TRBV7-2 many TGTGCCAGCAGGGAAGGTTTAGAGACCCAGTACTTC CASREGLETQYF
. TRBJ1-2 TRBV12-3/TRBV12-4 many TGTGCCAGCAGCCCAAATGGACAGCGGAGGACTAACGGCTACACCTTC CASSPNGQRRTNGYTF
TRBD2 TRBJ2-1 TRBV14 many TGTGCCAGCATACCTCGGGTTAGCGGGAGGGTGAGCTATGAGCAGTTCTTC CASIPRVSGRVSYEQFF
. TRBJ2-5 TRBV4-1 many TGCGCCAGCAGCCAAGAAGGTGTGGACAACCAAGAGACCCAGTACTTC CASSQEGVDNQETQYF
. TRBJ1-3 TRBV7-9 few TGTGCCAGCAGCTCTACCCGGGACGGCTCTGGAAACACCATATATTTT CASSSTRDGSGNTIYF
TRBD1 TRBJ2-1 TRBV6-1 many TGTGCCAGCAGTACGGACAGGTTCTCCTACAATGAGCAGTTCTTC CASSTDRFSYNEQFF
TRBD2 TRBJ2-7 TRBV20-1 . TGCAGTGCGATACCGGGACTAGTGATAAGACACGAGCAGTACTTC CSAIPGLVIRHEQYF
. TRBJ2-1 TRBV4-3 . TGCGCCAGCAGCCGATCGGGGGCAGCGGTAAACTCCTACAATGAGCAGTTCTTC CASSRSGAAVNSYNEQFF
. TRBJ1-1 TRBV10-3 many TGTGCCACCCGGACACCCATGAACACTGAAGCTTTCTTT CATRTPMNTEAFF
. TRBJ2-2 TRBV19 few TGTGCCAGCCAGGTACCGAACACCGGGGAGCTGTTTTTT CASQVPNTGELFF
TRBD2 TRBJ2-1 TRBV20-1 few TGCAGTGCTAGAGATCAGGCTAGCGGCAATGAGCAGTTCTTC CSARDQASGNEQFF
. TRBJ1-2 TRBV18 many TGTGCCAGCTCACCGTCTAGGCCGACTAACTATGGCTACACCTTC CASSPSRPTNYGYTF
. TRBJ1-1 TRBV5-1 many TGCGCCAGCAGCTTTACAGGCCTCACTGAAGCTTTCTTT CASSFTGLTEAFF
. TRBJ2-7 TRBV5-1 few TGCGCCAGCAGGGCCGGAGCTAACTACGAGCAGTACTTC CASRAGANYEQYF
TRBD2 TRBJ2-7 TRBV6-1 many TGTGCCACCGCGGGACTAGCCCACGAGCAGTACTTC CATAGLAHEQYF
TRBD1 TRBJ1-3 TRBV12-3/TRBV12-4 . TGTGCCAGCAGTCCCACGTTACAGGGGCAAGGAAACACCATATATTTT CASSPTLQGQGNTIYF
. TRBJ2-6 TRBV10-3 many TGTGCCATCAGTGAGTCGGGATGGAGGGACAGCCCGTCTGGGGCCAACGTCCTGACTTTC CAISESGWRDSPSGANVLTF
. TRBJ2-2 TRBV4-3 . TGCGCCAGCAGCCAGGCCAGAGGCCTCGGGGAGCTGTTTTTT CASSQARGLGELFF
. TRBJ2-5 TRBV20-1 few TGCAGCCTAAATCCCGGGAGTAGGCCGGAAGAGACCCAGTACTTC CSLNPGSRPEETQYF
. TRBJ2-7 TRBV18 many TGTGCCAGCTCACCCCCAAGACCTGCAAACTACGAGCAGTACTTC CASSPPRPANYEQYF
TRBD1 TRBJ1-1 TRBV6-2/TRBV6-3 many TGTGCCAGCAGTTACGGACAGGGAGGCACTGAAGCTTTCTTT CASSYGQGGTEAFF